This T cell receptor (beta chain) originates from a study of blood T cell repertoires in COVID-19. The wider study: Samples came from the United States, Italy and Spain, spanning acute and convalescent COVID-19. Sources were T cells, B-cell-depleted T cells, or PBMCs; the material itself was cDNA or gDNA.

Original processing notes: Reference gene primer amplification yielded estimated nucleated cell counts. Some clones are missing from TCRdb's copy, which holds only in-frame ones; the method was immunoSEQ multiplex PCR. For V, J and clone size, that table is used; D and trimming come from the DNA. The sample contains 250,000 to 300,000 clones, about 85% of which appear only once. This clone appeared once. The CDR3 is 15 residues long. The germline V and J ends were trimmed by 2 bases and 4 bases, with 15 bases remaining between them. CDR1 is SGDLS, CDR2 YYNGEE, per germline. The genes are TRBV9 and TRBJ1-2; TRBD1 might be the D (6 bases). This TCR came from a woman aged 50 to 60 who had recovered from COVID-19. Input material: peripheral blood. The DNA of the CDR3 is TGTGCCAGCAGCGTCTCCTTCACAGGGATCTATGGCTACACCTTC. Translating it yields CASSVSFTGIYGYTF.